This is a list of T cell receptor beta chains from one sample in a study of T cell responses to AZD1222 COVID-19 vaccine. The repertoire was sequenced with immunoSEQ multiplex PCR; TCRdb's copy has only in-frame clones and lacks some. The table records about 120,000 clones, less than 90% of them present only once. Sample: peripheral blood, taken on day 0 of AZD1222 vaccination. These receptors all come from an adult in good health. The CDR3 runs from the conserved cysteine through the conserved F or W. The D gene is left open where the match is weak. The listing skips clone size in some rows; elsewhere it reads once, few, many or a size class.

17	.	.	TRBV19	TRBJ2-1	TGTGCCAGTAGTCCCCGGAGGTTACAGGGGGGGAACAATGAGCAGTTCTTC	CASSPRRLQGGNNEQFF
15	TRBD1	.	TRBV19	TRBJ2-5	TGTGCCAGTAGCCCCAAGAGCAGGGGGCAAGAGACCCAGTACTTC	CASSPKSRGQETQYF
13	.	.	TRBV5-1	TRBJ2-7	TGCGCCAGCAGCCAGTCAAGGGGTGACGAGCAGTACTTC	CASSQSRGDEQYF
16	TRBD2	.	TRBV7-2	TRBJ2-7	TGTGCCAGCAGCTTAGCGCGGGGGTTTACGGCCTACGAGCAGTACTTC	CASSLARGFTAYEQYF
18	.	.	TRBV30	TRBJ1-6	TGTGCCTGGAGTCCCCGAGATAGGGGGAGCTCCTATAATTCACCCCTCCACTTT	CAWSPRDRGSSYNSPLHF
14	.	.	TRBV28	TRBJ2-7	TGTGCCAGCAGTCCCGGGCGGGTATCGGGCGAGCAGTACTTC	CASSPGRVSGEQYF
16	TRBD2	once	TRBV28	TRBJ2-7	TGTGCCAGCAGTCCCCCCCTGGGGGGGAGCTCCTACGAGCAGTACTTC	CASSPPLGGSSYEQYF
14	TRBD2	once	TRBV10-2	TRBJ2-1	TGCGCCAGCAGCACTAGCGGGGAAGGCAATGAGCAGTTCTTC	CASSTSGEGNEQFF
16	.	.	TRBV19	TRBJ1-4	TGTGCCAGTTCCCCCGGAAGAAAAGTTCGAGGTGGAAAACTGTTTTTT	CASSPGRKVRGGKLFF
15	.	.	TRBV4-2	TRBJ2-5	TGTGCCAGCAGCCAACCGGGAGTAGGGCAAGAGACCCAGTACTTC	CASSQPGVGQETQYF
19	TRBD2	.	TRBV5-1	TRBJ2-1	TGCGCCAGCAGCCCCCTGGGACTAGCGGGAGCGATCTCCTACAATGAGCAGTTCTTC	CASSPLGLAGAISYNEQFF
15	.	.	TRBV21-1	TRBJ2-7	TGTGCCAGCAGCTCCTTCGGCAGGGGGGTCTACGAGCAGTACTTC	CASSSFGRGVYEQYF
16	.	.	TRBV5-1	TRBJ2-7	TGCGCCAGCAGCTTGGAGAGACTCCCTCCAGGGTACGAGCAGTACTTC	CASSLERLPPGYEQYF
14	TRBD1	.	TRBV2	TRBJ2-7	TGTGCCAGCAGGGGAGACAGGGGGCTAAACGAGCAGTACTTC	CASRGDRGLNEQYF
16	TRBD2	.	TRBV7-2	TRBJ2-7	TGTGCCAGCAGCTCCTGGACTAGCGGTAGGCCGGGCGAGCAGTACTTC	CASSSWTSGRPGEQYF
16	.	.	TRBV21-1	TRBJ1-1	TGTGCCAGCAGCAGCTCATCGACAGGGGAGAACACTGAAGCTTTCTTT	CASSSSSTGENTEAFF
14	.	.	TRBV9	TRBJ1-1	TGTGCCAGCAGCGTAGAGGCCCTGAACACTGAAGCTTTCTTT	CASSVEALNTEAFF
15	TRBD1	.	TRBV2	TRBJ1-5	TGTGCCAGCAGTCTTGGACAGGGCAACAATCAGCCCCAGCATTTT	CASSLGQGNNQPQHF
13	TRBD1	.	TRBV18	TRBJ1-1	TGTGCCAGCTCACAAACAGGGGTAACTGAAGCTTTCTTT	CASSQTGVTEAFF
12	TRBD1	.	TRBV10-2	TRBJ1-1	TGCGCCAGCACCGTGACAGGGGGTGAAGCTTTCTTT	CASTVTGGEAFF
14	TRBD2	.	TRBV5-4	TRBJ2-5	TGTGCCAGCAGCTTGACTAGCGGGAAAGAGACCCAGTACTTC	CASSLTSGKETQYF
13	.	.	TRBV11-3	TRBJ2-1	TGTGCCAGCAGCTTACGAGCGTTGGGGAAGCAGTTCTTC	CASSLRALGKQFF
12	.	.	TRBV29-1	TRBJ1-1	TGCAGCGTTGTAAGCCCGGGCACTGAAGCTTTCTTT	CSVVSPGTEAFF
18	TRBD2	.	TRBV10-1	TRBJ2-1	TGCGCCAGCAGTGAGTCGGCAATGGGACTAGCCCCGGACAATGAGCAGTTCTTC	CASSESAMGLAPDNEQFF
16	.	.	TRBV7-3	TRBJ1-1	TGTGCCAGCAGCCCAGGGCCGCGGACCGTGAACACTGAAGCTTTCTTT	CASSPGPRTVNTEAFF
15	.	once	TRBV27	TRBJ1-6	TGTGCCAGCAGTTTCGTCGGGGGGATAGATTCACCCCTCCACTTT	CASSFVGGIDSPLHF
12	.	.	TRBV12-3/TRBV12-4	TRBJ1-1	TGTGCCAGCAGTCCCTCGTTGAATGAAGCTTTCTTT	CASSPSLNEAFF
14	.	.	TRBV28	TRBJ1-1	TGTGCCAGCAGTGCGGGACACCGGAACACTGAAGCTTTCTTT	CASSAGHRNTEAFF
15	.	once	TRBV15	TRBJ1-1	TGTGCCACCAGCCCCCGACAGGTCGGGAACACTGAAGCTTTCTTT	CATSPRQVGNTEAFF
14	TRBD2	.	TRBV6-1	TRBJ2-7	TGTGCCAGCAGTGAAGGGGGAGGGTCCCACGAGCAGTACTTC	CASSEGGGSHEQYF
15	TRBD2	.	TRBV9	TRBJ2-5	TGTGCCAGCAGCGTAGGCCTGAGCGGGAGAGAGACCCAGTACTTC	CASSVGLSGRETQYF
13	.	.	TRBV5-1	TRBJ1-1	TGCGCCAGCTGGCAGGGCATCGGCACTGAAGCTTTCTTT	CASWQGIGTEAFF
14	.	.	TRBV9	TRBJ2-1	TGTGCCAGCAGCCCCCGGGCAAGCCCCAATGAGCAGTTCTTC	CASSPRASPNEQFF
16	.	.	TRBV28	TRBJ2-6	TGTGCCAGCAGTTCGTTCTGGGCAGGGGGGACCAACGTCCTGACTTTC	CASSSFWAGGTNVLTF
11	.	.	TRBV7-8	TRBJ2-3	TGTGCCAGCAGCTTAATAGATACGCAGTATTTT	CASSLIDTQYF
14	TRBD2	.	TRBV5-4	TRBJ2-7	TGTGCCAGCAGTCTGCGGGAGTTCCCCTACGAGCAGTACTTC	CASSLREFPYEQYF
12	.	once	TRBV19	TRBJ1-1	TGTGCCAGTAGTATAGAGGGCGGAGGAGTGATCTTT	CASSIEGGGVIF
16	.	.	TRBV1	TRBJ1-1	TGCACCAGCGGATCCGGAGAGGGGGTGGCGGACACTGAAGCTTTCTTT	CTSGSGEGVADTEAFF
12	TRBD1	few	TRBV29-1	TRBJ1-1	TGCAGCGTGACTACCGACAGGGAACGAGCTTTCTTT	CSVTTDRERAFF
16	.	few	TRBV7-3	TRBJ2-5	TGTGCCAGCAGCTTAAGAGGGGGTGGGCCTCCAGAGACCCAGTACTTC	CASSLRGGGPPETQYF
15	TRBD1	.	TRBV6-2/TRBV6-3	TRBJ1-4	TGTGCCAGCAGTAGGTCGGAGACAGGGGCAGAAAAACTGTTTTTT	CASSRSETGAEKLFF
13	.	once	TRBV5-4	TRBJ2-7	TGTGCCAGCAGCCCCCCAGGGGGGTACGAGCAGTACTTC	CASSPPGGYEQYF
14	.	.	TRBV5-1	TRBJ1-3	TGCGCCAGCAGCTTGGGGACGGGTGGAAACACCATATATTTT	CASSLGTGGNTIYF
13	.	.	TRBV3-1/TRBV3-2	TRBJ2-7	TGTGCCAGCAGCCAAGCGGAGGTTCGGGAGCAGTACTTC	CASSQAEVREQYF
15	TRBD2	.	TRBV4-1	TRBJ2-1	TGCGCCAGCAGCCAGGACGGACTAGCGGTGAGGGAGCAGTTCTTC	CASSQDGLAVREQFF
16	.	.	TRBV7-8	TRBJ2-1	TGTGCCAGCAGCTTAGCGAAGGGGCGAGCCCCGAATGAGCAGTTCTTC	CASSLAKGRAPNEQFF
13	.	.	TRBV3-1/TRBV3-2	TRBJ1-4	TGTGCCAGCAACGGGGCGGCTAATGAAAAACTGTTTTTT	CASNGAANEKLFF
15	.	.	TRBV4-1	TRBJ1-2	TGCGCCAGCAGCCACGCCCTCGAGGGTCTTTCTGACTACACCTTC	CASSHALEGLSDYTF
15	TRBD1	.	TRBV4-1	TRBJ2-3	TGCGCCAGCAGCCCTTCCACAGGGGGCGCAGATACGCAGTATTTT	CASSPSTGGADTQYF
14	.	.	TRBV27	TRBJ2-1	TGTGCCAGTACCCGGGACACGAATTACAATGAGCAGTTCTTC	CASTRDTNYNEQFF
12	.	.	TRBV28	TRBJ2-1	TGTGCCAGCTCTCCCTCGGGTTATGAGCAGTTCTTC	CASSPSGYEQFF
12	.	.	TRBV2	TRBJ2-3	TGTGCCAGCAAAACAGGGTCGAATACGCAGTATTTT	CASKTGSNTQYF
21	TRBD2	.	TRBV7-8	TRBJ2-1	TGTGCCAGCAGCTTAGACGGCCTAGCGGGAGGGTCAGGTCTCTCCTACAATGAGCAGTTCTTC	CASSLDGLAGGSGLSYNEQFF
12	.	.	TRBV7-2	TRBJ1-4	TGTGCCAGCAGCTCCGGAAATGAAAAACTGTTTTTT	CASSSGNEKLFF
17	TRBD2	.	TRBV5-1	TRBJ2-3	TGCGCCAGCAGCTTGGAAGGGGCGGGAGCTGGTACAGATACGCAGTATTTT	CASSLEGAGAGTDTQYF
11	.	.	TRBV12-3/TRBV12-4	TRBJ2-2	TGTGCCAGCAGCCGTACCGGGGAGCTGTTTTTT	CASSRTGELFF
15	.	.	TRBV19	TRBJ1-5	TGTGCCAGTATCGACCTCAGGGGAAGCAATCAGCCCCAGCATTTT	CASIDLRGSNQPQHF
18	TRBD1	.	TRBV4-1	TRBJ1-2	TGCGCCAGCAGCCAAGATCCCGACAGGGGGTCTAGGGGCTATGGCTACACCTTC	CASSQDPDRGSRGYGYTF
13	.	.	TRBV3-1/TRBV3-2	TRBJ2-3	TGTGCCAGCAGCCAAGGGGGACGCGATACGCAGTATTTT	CASSQGGRDTQYF